This paragraph reports one T cell receptor beta chain. The antigen is undetermined. This sample was taken from a study of immune evolution from preneoplasia to lung adenocarcinoma. Study-wide points: Normal lung had the highest top T cell clone frequencies. Later-stage lesions seemingly showed higher T cell density and diversity than normal lung.

Between about 2014 and 2018, patients underwent resection in Japan or China. Clones were sequenced by immunoSEQ multiplex PCR, and TCRdb holds only the in-frame ones, with some missing. The repertoire has 15,000 or so clones, 80% to 90% of them found once; the top ten carry approximately 2.4%. The CDR3 runs to 18 residues. Germline V CDR1 and CDR2: SGHDT, YYEEEE. J lost 9 bases, V lost 2 bases, and 14 bases had no gene match. This receptor was taken from a person aged 70 to 85 with invasive lung adenocarcinoma. V gene TRBV5-6 combines with J gene TRBJ2-1, with 13 bases lining up with TRBD2. Source material: FFPE invasive lung adenocarcinoma tissue. The DNA for the CDR3 is TGTGCCAGCAGCTTAGCCCGACTACTAGCGGGGGGGCCGGGTGAGCAGTTCTTC. This translates into CASSLARLLAGGPGEQFF.